The 9 T cell receptor beta chains given below trace back to one sample, sequenced in a study of cytomegalovirus exposure and HLA in healthy donors. This table comes from immunoSEQ multiplex PCR, and its TCRdb copy is limited to in-frame clones, with some not included. The sample records roughly 52,000 clones, approximately 88% being singletons. The sequenced material came from PBMCs. The source of these receptors is a woman aged 30 to 39 in good health and CMV-seronegative.

This chain connects TRBV6-4 to TRBJ2-4; 11 bases agree with TRBD2. CDR1 is MRHNA and CDR2 is SNTAGT in the germline V gene. J was trimmed by 9 bases and V by 4 bases; bases with no gene match: 8. CDR3 length equals 15 residues. CDR3 nucleotide sequence: TGTGCCAGCAGTGCGGTAGCGGGGGGGGACGGCATTCAGTACTTC. Translation: CASSAVAGGDGIQYF.

The V and J genes are TRBV20-1 and TRBJ1-2; D possibly corresponds to TRBD1 (6 bases). CDR3 length: 11 residues. Trimming removed 3 bases at V and 7 bases at J, with 9 bases between. Germline V gives CDR1 DFQATT, CDR2 SNEGSKA (reference sequence). CDR3 DNA sequence: TGCAGTGCTAGTGGGGGCCGTGGCTACACCTTC. The encoded protein is CSASGGRGYTF.

The chain recombines TRBV2 with TRBJ2-7, with a weak D call TRBD1 (6 bases). The CDR3 spans 13 residues. V gave up 7 bases and J gave up 10 bases, with 20 bases separating them. CDR1 and CDR2 (germline): SNHLY, FYNNEI. In DNA form, the CDR3 reads TGTGCCAGCACCGTGCTCTCGCACAGGGCCCAGTACTTC. Translation gives CASTVLSHRAQYF.

This chain links TRBV5-5 with TRBJ2-7; the match to TRBD2 covers 7 bases. Germline values: CDR1 SGHKS, CDR2 YYEKEE (reference sequence). J gave up 0 bases and V 4 bases, and 7 bases lay outside the gene matches. This CDR3 is built from 15 residues. The chain's CDR3 is CASSRTSSLSYEQYF. CDR3 sequence (DNA): TGTGCCAGCAGCCGGACTAGTTCACTCTCCTACGAGCAGTACTTC.

This clone came up a few times. This rearrangement joins TRBV27 to TRBJ1-1, with D unresolved. Germline CDR1 and CDR2: MNHEY and SMNVEV (reference sequence). The length of the CDR3 is 13 residues. V lost 3 bases, J lost 5 bases, and 10 bases lay in between. As DNA, the CDR3 is TGTGCCAGCAGTTTGAGTATTTCGACTGAAGCTTTCTTT. Protein product: CASSLSISTEAFF.

V and J are TRBV19 and TRBJ2-7; 9 bases agree with TRBD1. Trimming cost V 7 bases and J 2 bases; bases outside gene matches: 3. CDR1 LNHDA and CDR2 SQIVND come from the germline V gene (reference sequence). This CDR3 contains 13 residues. Here the CDR3 DNA reads TGTGCCAGTAAAGGGACAGGGACCTACGAGCAGTACTTC. Translated, it gives CASKGTGTYEQYF. Together with reference TRBV19 and TRBJ2-7, the CDR3 gives the full variable domain: DGGITQSPKYLFRKEGQNVTLSCEQNLNHDAMYWYRQDPGQGLRLIYYSQIVNDFQKGDIAEGYSVSREKKESFPLTVTSAQKNPTAFYLCASKGTGTYEQYFGPGTRLTVT.

The gene calls are TRBV11-2 and TRBJ1-1, with 7 nucleotides matching TRBD1. There are 17 residues in the CDR3. Germline V gene data show CDR1 as SGHAT and CDR2 as FQNNGV. The trim removed 7 bases at V and 7 bases at J, leaving 21 bases unmatched. The CDR3 bases are TGTGCCAGCAAGATCCGGGCAGGGGGGAATCCCTCGGGTGAAGCTTTCTTT. Its translation: CASKIRAGGNPSGEAFF.

CDR3 amino acids: CASSQVGLAGDWQFF. The CDR3, as DNA: TGCGCCAGCAGCCAAGTGGGGCTAGCGGGAGACTGGCAGTTCTTC. The chain is built from TRBV4-1 and TRBJ2-1; the match to TRBD2 covers 10 bases. The CDR3 is 15 residues long. Germline V gene lookup returns CDR1 MGHRA and CDR2 YSYEKL. V was clipped by 1 base and J by 12 bases; unmatched bases: 9.

This clone appeared once. The chain combines TRBV28 with TRBJ2-5, with D possibly matching TRBD2 (6 bases). Trimming shortened V by 7 bases and J by 4 bases, and 13 bases separated the two germline ends. The CDR3 spans 13 residues. Germline V gives CDR1 MDHEN, CDR2 SYDVKM. The CDR3 sequence is CASKKAGRETQYF. In DNA form, the CDR3 reads TGTGCCAGCAAAAAGGCGGGGAGAGAGACCCAGTACTTC.